The entry that follows covers one T cell receptor beta chain sequence. Its antigen is currently unknown. This record belongs to a study of T cell repertoires in cytomegalovirus infection. Study context: Through public TCR beta signatures, both CMV infection and matching HLA type were indicated.

The germline V gene encodes CDR1 KGHSH and CDR2 LQKENI. The CDR3 is 13 residues long. V lost 2 bases, J lost 2 bases, and 7 bases lay in between. In TCRdb, the reads were re-called with MiXCR into one record per CDR3 protein. The sample holds about 260,000 distinct CDR3 sequences; approximately 15% are singletons and the top ten take 8.5% to 10%. The study's findings and limits: CMV-specific TCR beta clonotypes restricted by HLA-C dominated the ex vivo response.

Sequenced input: PBMCs. The chain carries TRBV18 and TRBJ2-7; D remains ambiguous. The sequence came from a human donor in good health (CMV status not recorded). Some clones in this sample may be carry-over from other donors' samples. The CDR3, as DNA: TGTGCCAGCTCACCAGGCCAGCCCTACGAGCAGTACTTC. Protein: CASSPGQPYEQYF.